One and the same sample provided the 14 T cell receptor beta chains below, sequenced in a study of shared clonotypes between healthy human individuals. Some clones are missing from TCRdb's copy, which holds only in-frame ones; the method was immunoSEQ multiplex PCR. Of approximately 1.4 million clones listed, under 99% are singletons. Material for sequencing was naive CD4+ T cells sorted from blood. The subset denotes: CD45RA+ positively selected. These TCRs come from a man aged 30 to 39 in good health.

Written as DNA, the CDR3 is TGTGCCAGCTCACCACTTCCGGCAGGCTCCTACGAGCAGTACTTC. Protein sequence: CASSPLPAGSYEQYF. The chain recombines TRBV18 with TRBJ2-7; D unclear. This CDR3 spans 15 amino acids. Germline V CDR1 and CDR2: KGHSH, LQKENI. The V gene lost 1 base and the J gene lost 0 bases, with 10 bases spanning the gap. The full variable domain, its missing parts supplied by reference TRBV18 and TRBJ2-7, is NAGVMQNPRHLVRRRGQEARLRCSPMKGHSHVYWYRQLPEEGLKFMVYLQKENIIDESGMPKERFSAEFPKEGPSILRIQQVVRGDSAAYFCASSPLPAGSYEQYFGPGTRLTVT.

The chain combines TRBV5-1 with TRBJ2-5; 9 nucleotides match TRBD2. The CDR3 is 16 residues long. CDR1 SGHRS and CDR2 YFSETQ come from the germline V gene. The V and J ends lost 1 base and 4 bases, in that order; junction bases with no gene match: 8. CDR3 sequence reads: CASSLTAGGPPETQYF. DNA of the CDR3: TGCGCCAGCAGCTTGACGGCGGGAGGGCCTCCAGAGACCCAGTACTTC.

The chain is built from TRBV19 and TRBJ2-3; D may correspond to TRBD1 or TRBD2 (5 bases each). Trimming pared 5 bases from V and 6 bases from J, leaving 18 bases between. CDR1 and CDR2 (germline): LNHDA, SQIVND (reference sequence). This CDR3 spans 15 amino acids. CDR3 coding DNA: TGTGCCAGTAGTGCCGGGACCGCGAGGACGGATACGCAGTATTTT. Its translation is CASSAGTARTDTQYF.

The CDR3 loop is CASSRGTGSPAGLDGYTF. CDR3 DNA: TGCGCCAGCAGCCGGGGGACAGGAAGTCCCGCTGGGTTGGATGGCTACACCTTC. V is TRBV5-1 and J is TRBJ1-2, with 8 bases that match TRBD1. CDR1 is SGHRS, CDR2 YFSETQ, per germline. The J segment lost 6 bases and the V segment lost 4 bases, leaving 20 bases of the junction unmatched. CDR3 length: 18 amino acids.

The J gene is TRBJ1-1, the V gene TRBV5-1; D not resolved. This CDR3 contains 14 residues. Trimming removed 0 bases at V and 1 base at J, with 7 bases between. Germline V gives CDR1 SGHRS, CDR2 YFSETQ. The CDR3 loop reads CASSLVPPNTEAFF. CDR3 DNA: TGCGCCAGCAGCTTGGTCCCCCCGAACACTGAAGCTTTCTTT.

V and J are TRBV6-1 and TRBJ2-7; D remains unclear. The germline CDR1 and CDR2 sequences are MNHNS and SASEGT. The CDR3 contains 14 residues. The ends were cut back, 6 bases at V and 2 bases at J, with 14 bases in the middle. DNA of the CDR3: TGTGCCAGCAGCGTAAGAGACATGACCTACGAGCAGTACTTC. It specifies CASSVRDMTYEQYF.

A note on this clone: Other DNA variants within this sample encode the same CDR3. The J gene is TRBJ2-3, the V gene TRBV18; weak D call: TRBD2 (6 bases). The V gene's germline CDR1 is KGHSH and CDR2 LQKENI. The ends were cut back, 6 bases at V and 4 bases at J, with 11 bases in the middle. The CDR3 covers 13 residues. In DNA, the CDR3 is TGTGCCAGCTCTCCGGGGGTGGCAGATACGCAGTATTTT. It encodes CASSPGVADTQYF.

This sequence joins TRBV29-1 and TRBJ1-1; D ambiguous. The CDR3 runs to 11 residues. Germline-derived CDR1 and CDR2 are SQVTM and ANQGSEA. V shed 7 bases and J shed 0 bases, with 6 bases lying between them. Here the CDR3 reads CSADLNTEAFF. As DNA, the CDR3 is TGCAGCGCCGATTTGAACACTGAAGCTTTCTTT.

The rearrangement joins TRBV19 to TRBJ2-2; 7 nucleotides align to TRBD1. The J segment lost 8 bases and the V segment lost 4 bases, leaving 4 bases of the junction unmatched. The germline gives CDR1 LNHDA, CDR2 SQIVND (reference sequence). The CDR3 spans 13 residues. This chain's CDR3 is CASSTNRGGELFF. In DNA, the CDR3 is TGTGCCAGTAGTACTAACAGGGGTGGGGAGCTGTTTTTT.

In its sample, this clone was seen once. A junction end diverges from the germline sequence, so it may reflect a read error. This rearrangement joins TRBV6-9 to TRBJ2-7; TRBD1 matches at 7 bases. Germline assignment: CDR1 MNHGY and CDR2 SVAAGI. This CDR3 is 20 amino acids long. CDR3 residues: CASSYLPRQQRGPCSDEQNF. The CDR3, as DNA: TGTGCCAGCAGTTACCTACCGCGGCAACAGAGGGGGCCGTGTTCGGACGAGCAGAACTTC.

This clone came up once. This chain uses TRBV19 with TRBJ1-4; 10 nucleotides match TRBD1. The CDR3 is made up of 13 amino acids. The germline gives CDR1 LNHDA, CDR2 SQIVND (reference sequence). J lost 5 bases, V lost 10 bases, and 4 bases had no gene match. DNA for the CDR3: TGTGCCACCAGGGACAGGGGCAATGAAAAACTGTTTTTT. Its protein is CATRDRGNEKLFF.

The rearrangement joins TRBV5-1 to TRBJ2-1; D might be TRBD2 (5 bases). This CDR3 comprises 16 residues. Trimming cost V 0 bases and J 4 bases, with 14 bases left between them. Per germline, CDR1 SGHRS and CDR2 YFSETQ. The CDR3 region is CASSLGGGQPYNEQFF. CDR3 nucleotides: TGCGCCAGCAGCTTGGGAGGCGGGCAGCCTTACAATGAGCAGTTCTTC.

The rearrangement links TRBV4-3 to TRBJ1-5; 9 bases match TRBD1. The V and J ends lost 0 bases and 5 bases, in that order; junction bases with no gene match: 5. The germline CDR1 and CDR2 sequences are LGHNA and YSLEER. The CDR3 covers 16 residues. The CDR3 DNA reads as TGCGCCAGCAGCCAAGAGGGGGGACAGGGCTATCAGCCCCAGCATTTT. Amino acids: CASSQEGGQGYQPQHF.

The rearrangement uses TRBV6-1 and TRBJ2-7; TRBD2 aligns across 13 bases. V shed 2 bases and J 3 bases; nucleotides not matched to a gene: 7. Germline lookup yields CDR1 MNHNS and CDR2 SASEGT. This CDR3 contains 17 residues. The CDR3 loop is CASSERGTSGIVYEQYF. DNA for the CDR3: TGTGCCAGCAGTGAAAGGGGGACTAGCGGGATAGTCTACGAGCAGTACTTC.